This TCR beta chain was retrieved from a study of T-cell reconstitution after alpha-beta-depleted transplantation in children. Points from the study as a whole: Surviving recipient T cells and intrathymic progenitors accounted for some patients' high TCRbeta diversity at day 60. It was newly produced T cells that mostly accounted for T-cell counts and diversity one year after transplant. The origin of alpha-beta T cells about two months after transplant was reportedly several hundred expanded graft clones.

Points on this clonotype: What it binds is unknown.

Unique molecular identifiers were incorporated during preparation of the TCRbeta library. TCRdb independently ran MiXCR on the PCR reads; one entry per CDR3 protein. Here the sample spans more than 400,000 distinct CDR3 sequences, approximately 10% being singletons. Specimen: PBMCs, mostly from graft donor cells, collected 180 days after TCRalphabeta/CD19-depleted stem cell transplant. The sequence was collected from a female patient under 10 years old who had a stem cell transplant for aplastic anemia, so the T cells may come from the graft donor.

The CDR3 DNA reads as TGTGCCAGCAGAACCGGGACCCTGATTCACCGGGACGAGCAGTACTTC. This gives the protein CASRTGTLIHRDEQYF. V and J are TRBV6-2 or TRBV6-3 and TRBJ2-7; D assignment may be TRBD1 or TRBD2 (5 bases each). This CDR3 has 16 residues. The germline CDR1 and CDR2 sequences are MNHEY and SVGEGT. The V gene lost 6 bases and the J gene lost 5 bases, with 23 bases spanning the gap.